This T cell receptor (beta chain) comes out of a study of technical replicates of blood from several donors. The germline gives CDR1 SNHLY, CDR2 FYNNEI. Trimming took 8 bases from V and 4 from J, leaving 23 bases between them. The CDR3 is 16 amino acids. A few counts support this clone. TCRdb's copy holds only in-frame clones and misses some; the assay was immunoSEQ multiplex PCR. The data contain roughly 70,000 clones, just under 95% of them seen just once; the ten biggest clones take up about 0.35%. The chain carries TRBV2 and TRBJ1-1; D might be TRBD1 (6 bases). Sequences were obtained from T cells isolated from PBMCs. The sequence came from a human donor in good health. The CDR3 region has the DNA TGTGCCAGCCCCCTGGCCGGGGGGCGAGGAATCACTGAAGCTTTCTTT. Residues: CASPLAGGRGITEAFF.